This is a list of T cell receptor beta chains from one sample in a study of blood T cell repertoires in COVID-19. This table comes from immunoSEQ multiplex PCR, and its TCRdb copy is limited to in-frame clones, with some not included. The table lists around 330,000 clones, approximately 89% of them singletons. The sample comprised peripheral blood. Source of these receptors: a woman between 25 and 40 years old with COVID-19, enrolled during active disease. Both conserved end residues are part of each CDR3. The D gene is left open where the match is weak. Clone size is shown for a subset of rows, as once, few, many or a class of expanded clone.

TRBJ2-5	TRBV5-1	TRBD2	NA	CASSSAGGLQETQYF	TGCGCCAGCAGCTCTGCGGGGGGGCTCCAAGAGACCCAGTACTTC
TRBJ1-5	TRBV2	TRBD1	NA	CASSAQGANQPQHF	TGTGCCAGCAGTGCTCAGGGGGCTAATCAGCCCCAGCATTTT
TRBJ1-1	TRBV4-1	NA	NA	CASSHQRSVTEAFF	TGCGCCAGCAGCCACCAACGCTCAGTCACTGAAGCTTTCTTT
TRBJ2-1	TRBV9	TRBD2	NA	CASSVTSGKYNEQFF	TGTGCCAGCAGTGTGACTAGCGGGAAGTACAATGAGCAGTTCTTC
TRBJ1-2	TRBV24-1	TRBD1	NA	CATSDRDSLAGYTF	TGTGCCACCAGTGACCGGGACAGCTTGGCTGGCTACACCTTC
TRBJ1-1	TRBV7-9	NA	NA	CASSSVGAGDTEAFF	TGTGCCAGCAGCTCCGTCGGAGCCGGGGACACTGAAGCTTTCTTT
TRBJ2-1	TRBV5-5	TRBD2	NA	CASSSSGGLSYNEQFF	TGTGCCAGCAGCTCTAGCGGGGGGCTCTCCTACAATGAGCAGTTCTTC
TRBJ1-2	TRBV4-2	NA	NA	CASSQGGGYGYTF	TGTGCCAGCAGCCAAGGGGGGGGCTATGGCTACACCTTC
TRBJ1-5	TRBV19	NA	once	CASSRREGPNQPQHF	TGTGCCAGTAGTAGGAGGGAGGGACCCAATCAGCCCCAGCATTTT
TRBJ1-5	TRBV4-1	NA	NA	CASSLVHSQPQHF	TGCGCCAGCAGCCTTGTCCATTCTCAGCCCCAGCATTTT
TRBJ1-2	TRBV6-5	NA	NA	CASKKRGPYGYTF	TGTGCCAGCAAAAAGCGGGGACCCTATGGCTACACCTTC
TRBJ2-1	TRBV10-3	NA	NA	CAISEAQVNEQFF	TGTGCCATCAGTGAGGCCCAGGTCAATGAGCAGTTCTTC
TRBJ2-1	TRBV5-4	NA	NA	CASIRLGGSYNEQFF	TGTGCCAGCATCCGACTGGGGGGCTCCTACAATGAGCAGTTCTTC
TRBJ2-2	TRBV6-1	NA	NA	CASSESGENTGELFF	TGTGCCAGCAGTGAGTCCGGGGAGAACACCGGGGAGCTGTTTTTT
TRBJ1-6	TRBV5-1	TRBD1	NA	CASRGQGAISPLHF	TGCGCCAGCAGGGGACAGGGGGCGATTTCACCCCTCCACTTT
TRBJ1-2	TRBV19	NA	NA	CASSTLDTADYGYTF	TGTGCCAGTAGTACCTTAGACACGGCCGACTATGGCTACACCTTC
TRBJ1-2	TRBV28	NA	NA	CASSLWLANHGYTF	TGTGCCAGCAGTTTATGGCTAGCGAATCATGGCTACACCTTC
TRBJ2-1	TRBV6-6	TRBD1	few	CASSAPGQGFNEQFF	TGTGCCAGCAGTGCACCGGGACAGGGTTTCAATGAGCAGTTCTTC
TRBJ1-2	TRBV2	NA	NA	CASSAQGIYGYTF	TGTGCCAGCAGTGCACAGGGTATCTATGGCTACACCTTC
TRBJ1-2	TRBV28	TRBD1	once	CASSPGQGYGYTF	TGTGCCAGCAGTCCGGGACAGGGCTATGGCTACACCTTC
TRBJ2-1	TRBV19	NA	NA	CASSILSLPGERNEQFF	TGTGCCAGTAGTATACTCTCCCTGCCGGGGGAACGGAATGAGCAGTTCTTC
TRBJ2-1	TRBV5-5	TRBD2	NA	CASQLGSGGNSKEFF	TGTGCCAGCCAGCTTGGGAGCGGGGGAAATTCTAAGGAGTTCTTC
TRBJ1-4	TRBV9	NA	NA	CASSPRGYDEKLFF	TGTGCCAGCAGCCCCCGGGGGTACGATGAAAAACTGTTTTTT
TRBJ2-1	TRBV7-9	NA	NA	CASSPGGDEQFF	TGTGCCAGCAGCCCCGGCGGGGATGAGCAGTTCTTC
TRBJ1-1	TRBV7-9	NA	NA	CARKTRPGGFTEAFF	TGTGCCAGAAAAACTCGTCCGGGGGGATTCACTGAAGCTTTCTTT
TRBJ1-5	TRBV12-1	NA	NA	CASSFDNGQGAPNQPQHF	TGTGCCAGCAGCTTTGATAATGGACAGGGGGCACCTAATCAGCCCCAGCATTTT
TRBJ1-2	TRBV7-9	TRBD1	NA	CASSPWDRGRGGYTF	TGTGCCAGCAGCCCATGGGACAGGGGGCGCGGTGGCTACACCTTC
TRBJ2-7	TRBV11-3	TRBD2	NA	CASSLDRVAGGNEQYF	TGTGCCAGCAGCTTAGATCGAGTAGCGGGGGGAAACGAGCAGTACTTC
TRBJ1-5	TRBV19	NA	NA	CASSITRGNQPQHF	TGTGCCAGTAGTATAACCAGGGGCAATCAGCCCCAGCATTTT
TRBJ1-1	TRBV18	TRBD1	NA	CASSSGTVVGTEAFF	TGTGCCAGCTCATCCGGGACAGTTGTGGGGACTGAAGCTTTCTTT
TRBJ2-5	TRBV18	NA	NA	CASSPMWEKQETQYF	TGTGCCAGCTCACCAATGTGGGAGAAACAAGAGACCCAGTACTTC
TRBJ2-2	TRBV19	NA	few	CASSMDSTGELFF	TGTGCCAGTAGTATGGACAGCACCGGGGAGCTGTTTTTT
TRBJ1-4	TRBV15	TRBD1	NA	CATSRGGTGTEKLFF	TGTGCCACCAGCAGAGGCGGGACAGGAACTGAAAAACTGTTTTTT
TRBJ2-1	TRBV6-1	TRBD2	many	CASSDGGGEYNEQFF	TGTGCCAGCAGTGACGGCGGGGGAGAATACAATGAGCAGTTCTTC
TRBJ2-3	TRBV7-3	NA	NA	CASSLTDSAVTDTQYF	TGTGCCAGCAGCTTAACGGATTCAGCGGTCACAGATACGCAGTATTTT
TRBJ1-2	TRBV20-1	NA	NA	CSAERTDGYTF	TGCAGTGCGGAACGGACAGATGGCTACACCTTC
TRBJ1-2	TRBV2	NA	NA	CATTPDLGGNYGYTF	TGTGCCACCACACCGGACTTGGGGGGTAACTATGGCTACACCTTC
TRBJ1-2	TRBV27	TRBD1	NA	CASSWGQGDGYTF	TGTGCCAGCAGTTGGGGACAGGGGGATGGCTACACCTTC
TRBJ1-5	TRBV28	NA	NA	CASSSLSKPRSPNQPQHF	TGTGCCAGCAGTTCCCTATCAAAACCCCGATCTCCCAATCAGCCCCAGCATTTT
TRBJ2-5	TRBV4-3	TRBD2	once	CASSQDQLARETQYF	TGCGCCAGCAGCCAAGATCAACTAGCGAGGGAGACCCAGTACTTC
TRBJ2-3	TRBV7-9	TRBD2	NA	CASSLELAGLGDTQYF	TGTGCCAGCAGCTTAGAACTAGCGGGGCTTGGAGATACGCAGTATTTT
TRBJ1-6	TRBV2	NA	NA	CASTGWGNSPLHF	TGTGCCAGCACAGGGTGGGGTAATTCACCCCTCCACTTT